A selection of T cell receptor beta chains follows, all from one sample in a study of PD-1 blockade in classical Hodgkin lymphoma. Clones were read by immunoSEQ multiplex PCR, and TCRdb kept only the in-frame ones, dropping some. The sample has under 110,000 clones, approximately 90% seen once. The sample here was peripheral blood mononuclear cells (PBMCs), taken before the second cycle of nivolumab. The origin of the receptors is a human donor with classical Hodgkin lymphoma. Each CDR3 is given with its conserved first and last residue. Each record gives: V gene, J gene, CDR3 protein.

>TRBV30|TRBJ2-3
CAWDLLAGGADTQYF
>TRBV15|TRBJ2-3
CATSRVKGLAGATSTDTQYF
>TRBV7-9|TRBJ2-7
CASSLGQRTYEQYF
>TRBV10-3|TRBJ1-2
CAISERQPGLHYGYTF
>TRBV5-1|TRBJ2-3
CASSIDPGNTQYF
>TRBV5-1|TRBJ1-6
CASSLGQGGSPLHF
>TRBV7-2|TRBJ1-1
CASRPNTGMNTEAFF
>TRBV23-1|TRBJ1-5
CASSQGGDRTTLFSNQPQHF
>TRBV7-7|TRBJ2-5
CASSLGRTGRQETQYF
>TRBV4-1|TRBJ2-7
CASSQDPGAPYEQYF
>TRBV5-1|TRBJ2-7
CASSLRQGASYEQYF
>TRBV30|TRBJ1-4
CAWSTPGQGGHEKLFF
>TRBV28|TRBJ1-6
CASRSSGNSPLHF
>TRBV6-1|TRBJ2-7
CASLTRDRSYEQYF
>TRBV11-2|TRBJ1-5
CASSPTENQPQHF
>TRBV6-5|TRBJ1-4
CASTSGLGEKLFF
>TRBV19|TRBJ1-3
CATPTGSGNTIYF
>TRBV7-8|-
CASSTGTSFSEQYF
>TRBV1|TRBJ2-2
CTSSQVNDPGQLAAGELFF
>TRBV30|TRBJ2-1
CAWRPGLAYYNEQFF
>TRBV28|TRBJ1-2
CASSPTGYGYTF
>TRBV11-2|TRBJ2-3
CASSLVSGAVDTQYF
>TRBV9|TRBJ2-5
CASSVGQFQETQYF
>TRBV7-8|TRBJ2-2
CASSPRFSGGVHTGELFF
>TRBV9|TRBJ1-1
CASSHGPGQGFSGTEAFF
>TRBV18|TRBJ1-1
CASSAGQNTEAFF
>TRBV7-2|TRBJ2-4
CASSPLGGGYVKNIQYF
>TRBV6-4|TRBJ2-5
CASSVQAGGQETQYF
>TRBV7-2|TRBJ2-7
CASSLAVGGPYEQYF